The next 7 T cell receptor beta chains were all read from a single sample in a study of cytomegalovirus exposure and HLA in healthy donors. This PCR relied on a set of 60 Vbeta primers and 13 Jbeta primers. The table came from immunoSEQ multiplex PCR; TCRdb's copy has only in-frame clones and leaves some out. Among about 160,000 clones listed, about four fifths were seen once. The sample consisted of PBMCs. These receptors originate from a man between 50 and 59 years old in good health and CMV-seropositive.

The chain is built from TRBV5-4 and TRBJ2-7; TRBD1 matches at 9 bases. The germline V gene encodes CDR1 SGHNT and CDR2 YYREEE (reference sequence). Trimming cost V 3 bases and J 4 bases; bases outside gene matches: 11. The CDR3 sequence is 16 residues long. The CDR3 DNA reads TGTGCCAGCAGCTCGAGCTACCGGGACAGGGTATACGAGCAGTACTTC. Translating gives CASSSSYRDRVYEQYF.

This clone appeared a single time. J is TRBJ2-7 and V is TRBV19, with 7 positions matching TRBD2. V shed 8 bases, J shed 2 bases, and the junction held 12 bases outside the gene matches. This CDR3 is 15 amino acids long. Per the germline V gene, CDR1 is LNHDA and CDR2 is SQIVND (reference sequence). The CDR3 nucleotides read TGTGCCAGTCGATCAGGTGGGGGGGAGACCTACGAGCAGTACTTC. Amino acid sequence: CASRSGGGETYEQYF.

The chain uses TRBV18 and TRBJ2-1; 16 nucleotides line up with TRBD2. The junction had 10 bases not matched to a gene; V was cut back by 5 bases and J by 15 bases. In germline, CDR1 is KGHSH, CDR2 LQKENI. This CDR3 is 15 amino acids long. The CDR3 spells CASSTEGLAGGPPFF. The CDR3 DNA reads TGTGCCAGCTCAACGGAGGGACTAGCGGGAGGGCCTCCGTTCTTC.

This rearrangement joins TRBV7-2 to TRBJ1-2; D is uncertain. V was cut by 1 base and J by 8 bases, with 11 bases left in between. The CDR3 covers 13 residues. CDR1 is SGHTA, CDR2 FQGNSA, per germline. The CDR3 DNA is TGTGCCAGCAGCTTAGACTTGATTACCGGCTACACCTTC. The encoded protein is CASSLDLITGYTF.

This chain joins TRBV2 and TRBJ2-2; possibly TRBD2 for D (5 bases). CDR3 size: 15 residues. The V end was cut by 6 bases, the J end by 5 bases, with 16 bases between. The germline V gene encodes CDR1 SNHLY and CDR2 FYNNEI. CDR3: CASSAFREATGELFF. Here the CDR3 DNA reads TGTGCCAGCAGCGCCTTCCGGGAAGCAACCGGGGAGCTGTTTTTT.

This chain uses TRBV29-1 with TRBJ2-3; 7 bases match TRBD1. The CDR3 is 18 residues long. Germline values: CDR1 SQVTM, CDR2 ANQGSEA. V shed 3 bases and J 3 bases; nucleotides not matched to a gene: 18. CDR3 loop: CSVEAPSRRAGGTDTQYF. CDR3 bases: TGCAGCGTTGAGGCCCCTTCTCGGCGGGCAGGGGGTACAGATACGCAGTATTTT.

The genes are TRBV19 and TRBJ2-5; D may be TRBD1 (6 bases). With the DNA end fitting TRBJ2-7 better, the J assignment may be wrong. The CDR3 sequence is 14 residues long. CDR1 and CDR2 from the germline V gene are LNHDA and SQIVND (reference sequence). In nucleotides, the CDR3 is TGTGCCAGTAGTATGGAATACAGGGTATACGAGCAGTACTTC. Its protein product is CASSMEYRVYEQYF.